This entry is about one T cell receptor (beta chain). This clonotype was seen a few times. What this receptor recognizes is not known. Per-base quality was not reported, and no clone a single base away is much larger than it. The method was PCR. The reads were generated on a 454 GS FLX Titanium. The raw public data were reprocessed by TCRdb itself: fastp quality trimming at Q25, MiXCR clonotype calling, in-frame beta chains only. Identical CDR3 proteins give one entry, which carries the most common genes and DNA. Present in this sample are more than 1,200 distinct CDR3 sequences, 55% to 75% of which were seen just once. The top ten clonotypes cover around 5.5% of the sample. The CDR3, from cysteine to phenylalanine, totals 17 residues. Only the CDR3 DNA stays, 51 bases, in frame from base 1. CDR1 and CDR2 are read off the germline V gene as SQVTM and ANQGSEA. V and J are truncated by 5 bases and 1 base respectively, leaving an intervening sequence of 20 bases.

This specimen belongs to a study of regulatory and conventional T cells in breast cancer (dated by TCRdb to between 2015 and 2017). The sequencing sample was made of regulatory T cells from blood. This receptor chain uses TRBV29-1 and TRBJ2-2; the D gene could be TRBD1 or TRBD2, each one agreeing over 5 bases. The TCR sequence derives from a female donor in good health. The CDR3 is CSVPRDAKLVNTGELFF. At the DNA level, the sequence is TGCAGCGTTCCCCGGGACGCCAAACTCGTGAACACCGGGGAGCTGTTTTTT.